Below, one TCR beta chain is given with its context. Sequenced by immunoSEQ multiplex PCR; TCRdb stores in-frame clones only, minus some. The table records 6,500 to 9,500 clones, over 75% of them present only once. Germline CDR1 MNHGY, CDR2 SAAAGT. The V end lost 5 bases, the J end lost 0 bases, and 24 bases lay between the germline ends. The CDR3 spans 19 residues. The entry originates in a study of preoperative IRX-2 immunotherapy in early breast cancer. Treatment meaning: preoperative locoregional IRX-2 cytokine immunotherapy. This phase Ib study tested locoregional IRX-2 cytokine immunotherapy given before surgery.

The sample was tumor tissue, taken after IRX-2 immunotherapy. The chain links TRBV6-8 to TRBJ2-3; tentative D call: TRBD2 (5 bases). The clonotype originates from a human donor with breast cancer. CDR3 sequence reads: CASSGTSREDLRSTDTQYF. The CDR3 DNA follows: TGTGCCAGCAGTGGAACTAGTCGGGAAGACCTAAGAAGCACAGATACGCAGTATTTT.